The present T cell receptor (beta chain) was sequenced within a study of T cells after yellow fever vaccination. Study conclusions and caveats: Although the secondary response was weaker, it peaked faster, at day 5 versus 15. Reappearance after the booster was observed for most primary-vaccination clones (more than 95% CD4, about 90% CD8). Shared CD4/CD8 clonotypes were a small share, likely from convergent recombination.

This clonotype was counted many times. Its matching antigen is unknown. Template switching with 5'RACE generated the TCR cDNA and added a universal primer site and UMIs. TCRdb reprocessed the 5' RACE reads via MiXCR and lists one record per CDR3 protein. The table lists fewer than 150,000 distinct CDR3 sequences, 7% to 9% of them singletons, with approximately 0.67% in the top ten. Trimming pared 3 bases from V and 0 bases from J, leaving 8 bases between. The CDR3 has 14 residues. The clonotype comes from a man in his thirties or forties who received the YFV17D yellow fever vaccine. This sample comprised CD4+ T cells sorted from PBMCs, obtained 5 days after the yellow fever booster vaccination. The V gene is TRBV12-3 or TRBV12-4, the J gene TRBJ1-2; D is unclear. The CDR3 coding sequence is TGTGCCAGCAGTTTTATAGGGACTAACTATGGCTACACCTTC. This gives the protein CASSFIGTNYGYTF.